This record looks at one TCR beta chain sequence and its context. The antigen is not known. V was trimmed by 4 bases and J by 1 base, leaving 11 bases between them. This CDR3 is built from 14 residues. In germline, CDR1 is LNHNV, CDR2 YYDKDF (reference sequence). A universal primer binding site was introduced by template switching. The final cDNA contained unique molecular identifiers. One entry per CDR3 protein results from TCRdb running MiXCR on the 5' RACE reads. There are around 500,000 distinct CDR3 sequences in the sample; 12% to 15% occur only once, and approximately 0.52% lies in the top ten. The source of the sample is a study of identical twins. Study findings and constraints: Out-of-frame alpha sequences shared between twins exhibited an excess of low generation probability. Cord blood beta clonotypes present at high abundance carried fewer insertions; no such pattern appeared in memory repertoires.

The data also belong to a second study, concerning yellow fever vaccine responses in identical twins.

The chain recombines TRBV15 with TRBJ2-7; D is unclear. The sequenced sample consisted of CD4+ T cells sorted from blood. The TCR comes from a woman under 30 in good health. The CDR3 bases are TGTGCCACCAGCATAGACCTAGAGTCCTACGAGCAGTACTTC. Its protein is CATSIDLESYEQYF.